Presented here are 13 T cell receptor beta chains from one specimen sequenced in a study of T-cell memory formation after mild COVID-19. TCRdb reanalysed the 5' RACE reads using MiXCR and keeps one entry per CDR3 protein. The sample holds 560,000 or so distinct CDR3 sequences; roughly a sixth are singletons and the top ten take roughly 8.2%. Sequencing was carried out using PBMCs or a T cell subset sorted from them (not recorded which). The receptors come from an adult woman who had mild COVID-19 (a few samples of this study predate the infection). Cell type and time point are not known.

This clonotype was observed a few times. This CDR3 reads CASSVGGSYEQYF. As DNA, the CDR3 is TGTGCCAGCAGCGTAGGGGGGTCCTACGAGCAGTACTTC. The V gene is TRBV5-6, the J gene TRBJ2-7; the D call may be TRBD1 or TRBD2 (6 bases each). The CDR3 loop spans 13 amino acids. The V end was cut by 4 bases, the J end by 1 base, with 9 bases between. The germline V gene encodes CDR1 SGHDT and CDR2 YYEEEE.

V gene TRBV20-1 combines with J gene TRBJ2-1; D ambiguous. V was trimmed by 4 bases and J by 0 bases, leaving 13 bases between them. Per the germline V gene, CDR1 is DFQATT and CDR2 is SNEGSKA (reference sequence). The CDR3 is made up of 15 amino acids. CDR3 DNA: TGCAGTGCTATTTCGAGGCCCTCCTCCTACAATGAGCAGTTCTTC. Translation: CSAISRPSSYNEQFF.

V and J are TRBV5-1 and TRBJ2-3; 13 bases line up with TRBD2. The germline V gene encodes CDR1 SGHRS and CDR2 YFSETQ. The CDR3 contains 14 residues. V lost 4 bases, J lost 9 bases, and 5 bases stayed unmatched. The CDR3 spells CASSIGTSGTTQYF. The CDR3 region has the DNA TGCGCCAGCAGCATAGGGACTAGCGGGACCACGCAGTATTTT.

The chain has TRBV6-1 and TRBJ2-3; tentative D call: TRBD2 (5 bases). The ends were cut back, 7 bases at V and 5 bases at J, with 13 bases in the middle. Germline V gene data show CDR1 as MNHNS and CDR2 as SASEGT. The CDR3 has 13 residues. CDR3 nucleotide sequence: TGTGCCAGCACCGGACTGCACATAGATACGCAGTATTTT. Residues: CASTGLHIDTQYF.

As to this clonotype: Its ends do not fully match the called genes, so a read error is possible. This chain joins TRBV27 and TRBJ1-4; TRBD1 is a possible D gene (6 bases). Germline lookup yields CDR1 MNHEY and CDR2 SMNVEV (reference sequence). There are 15 residues in the CDR3. The CDR3 is CDSRGWRRGDEKLFF. The CDR3 DNA is TGTGACAGCAGGGGATGGAGGAGGGGCGATGAAAAACTGTTTTTT.

This clonotype turned up a few times. The genes are TRBV4-1 and TRBJ1-2; D unresolved. CDR1 and CDR2 (germline): MGHRA, YSYEKL. V was shortened by 2 bases and J by 2 bases, with 18 bases between the two germline ends. The CDR3 contains 17 residues. This chain's CDR3 is CASSQPTLDGLNYGYTF. CDR3 sequence (DNA): TGCGCCAGCAGCCAACCGACCCTGGATGGACTCAACTATGGCTACACCTTC.

The chain has TRBV2 and TRBJ2-1, with 7 bases matching TRBD1. CDR1 is SNHLY and CDR2 is FYNNEI in the germline V gene. There are 16 residues in the CDR3. V dropped 3 bases and J dropped 0; count of bases not matched to a gene: 5. CDR3 loop: CASSDMGDSSYNEQFF. CDR3 coding DNA: TGTGCCAGCAGTGACATGGGGGACAGCTCCTACAATGAGCAGTTCTTC.

This clonotype was picked up many times. This sequence joins TRBV24-1 and TRBJ1-2, with a possible D match to TRBD1 (6 bases). Trimming removed 7 bases from V and 3 bases from J, with 11 bases in between. Germline-derived CDR1 and CDR2 are KGHDR and SFDVKD. This CDR3 is 13 amino acids long. CDR3 bases: TGTGCCACCAGCAGGGACACCTACTATGGCTACACCTTC. Translated, it gives CATSRDTYYGYTF.

This clonotype came up a few times. This chain joins TRBV12-3 or TRBV12-4 and TRBJ1-2; TRBD1 is a possible D gene (6 bases). The CDR3 length is 14 residues. V shed 0 bases and J shed 8 bases, with 13 bases lying between them. CDR3 in DNA: TGTGCCAGCAGTTTAGCCCCAGCAGGGGTGGGCTACACCTTC. The encoded protein is CASSLAPAGVGYTF.

This clonotype was counted between two and nine times. The V and J genes are TRBV6-1 and TRBJ2-2; D possibly corresponds to TRBD2 (5 bases). The CDR3 length is 16 residues. Germline V lookup: CDR1 MNHNS, CDR2 SASEGT. V lost 3 bases and J lost 6, with 17 bases in between. The CDR3 is CASSEHLRLSSGELFF. CDR3 in DNA: TGTGCCAGCAGTGAGCACCTCAGACTATCTTCCGGGGAGCTGTTTTTT.

V usage is TRBV2 and J usage is TRBJ2-7; the match to TRBD1 covers 12 bases. The germline V gene encodes CDR1 SNHLY and CDR2 FYNNEI. CDR3 size: 14 residues. With 3 bases clipped from V and 8 bases from J, the junction kept 5 bases outside the gene matches. The CDR3 nucleotides read TGTGCCAGCAGTGAGGGGACAGGGGGCGGCAAGCAGTACTTC. Protein: CASSEGTGGGKQYF.

This clonotype was detected ten times or more. The chain links TRBV7-6 to TRBJ2-1; TRBD2 matches 14 bases. Looked up from germline, CDR1 is SGHVS and CDR2 is FNYEAQ. This CDR3 is built from 15 residues. The trim removed 5 bases at V and 9 bases at J, leaving 6 bases unmatched. This chain's CDR3 is CASSRGLAGVSEQFF. CDR3 sequence (DNA): TGTGCCAGCAGCCGGGGACTAGCGGGAGTGAGTGAGCAGTTCTTC.

The table lists this clonotype with a few counts. V and J are TRBV19 and TRBJ2-1; D is possibly TRBD1 or TRBD2 (5 bases each). Between the trimmed V and J ends, which lost 3 bases and 9 bases, there was a span of 18 bases. Germline-derived CDR1 and CDR2 are LNHDA and SQIVND (reference sequence). The CDR3 runs 15 residues. The CDR3 nucleotides read TGTGCCAGTAGTATTCTGGGGCTAGCAGTAAGTGAGCAGTTCTTC. Protein sequence: CASSILGLAVSEQFF.